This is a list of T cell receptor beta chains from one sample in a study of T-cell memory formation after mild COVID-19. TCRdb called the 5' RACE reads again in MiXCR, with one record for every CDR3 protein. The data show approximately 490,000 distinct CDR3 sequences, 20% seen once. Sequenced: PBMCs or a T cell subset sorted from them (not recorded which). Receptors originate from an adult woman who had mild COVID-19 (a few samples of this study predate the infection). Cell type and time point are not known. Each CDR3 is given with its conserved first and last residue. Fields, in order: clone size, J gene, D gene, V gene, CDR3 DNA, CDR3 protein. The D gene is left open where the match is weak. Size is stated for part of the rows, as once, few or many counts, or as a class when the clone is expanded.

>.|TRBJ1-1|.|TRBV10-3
TGTGCCATCAGTGAGTCGTCAACGGGGACTGAAGCTTTCTTT
CAISESSTGTEAFF
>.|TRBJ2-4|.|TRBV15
TGTGCCACCAGCCGGCTAGCCAAAAACATTCAGTACTTC
CATSRLAKNIQYF
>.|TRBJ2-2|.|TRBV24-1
TGTGCCACCAGTGATTTGAGGTCTCGGGGAGGCAACACCGGGGAGCTGTTTTTT
CATSDLRSRGGNTGELFF
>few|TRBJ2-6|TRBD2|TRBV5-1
TGCGCCAGCAGCCCACCGGGGGGATCGGCTGGGGCCAACGTCCTGACTTTC
CASSPPGGSAGANVLTF
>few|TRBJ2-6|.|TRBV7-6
TGTGCCAGCAGCTTAGGAGCCTTTCTAACCTCTGGGGCCAACGTCCTGACTTTC
CASSLGAFLTSGANVLTF
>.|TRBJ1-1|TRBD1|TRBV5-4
TGTGCCAGCAGACCCTCCGGGACAGAAGTCACTGAAGCTTTCTTT
CASRPSGTEVTEAFF
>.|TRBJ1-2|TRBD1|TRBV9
TGTGCCAGCAGCGTAGGGACAGGGGGCGCATCCTTATATGGCTACACCTTC
CASSVGTGGASLYGYTF
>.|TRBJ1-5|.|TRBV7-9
TGTGCCAGCAGCTTAGACTCGGACAGCCAGCCCCAGCATTTT
CASSLDSDSQPQHF
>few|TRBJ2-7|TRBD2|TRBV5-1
TGCGCCAGCAGCCCCGCGGGGGTTAGCTCCTACGAGCAGTACTTC
CASSPAGVSSYEQYF
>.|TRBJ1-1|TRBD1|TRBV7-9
TGTGCCAGCCAAACAGGGGGTGCAATGAACACTGAAGCTTTCTTT
CASQTGGAMNTEAFF
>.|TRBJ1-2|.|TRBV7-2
TGTGCCAGCAGCTTAGCATCTTGGGGCCAGGGCCCAGGCTACACCTTC
CASSLASWGQGPGYTF
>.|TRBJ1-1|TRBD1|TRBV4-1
TGCGCCAGCAGCCAGCAACCCCAAGTCCCGGGACAGGTGAACACTGAAGCTTTCTTT
CASSQQPQVPGQVNTEAFF
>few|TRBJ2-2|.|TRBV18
TGTGCCAGCTCACTCGCGGGGCATCCCACCGGGGAGCTGTTTTTT
CASSLAGHPTGELFF
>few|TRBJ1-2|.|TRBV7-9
TGTGCCAGCAGCTTCGCCGACAGGCTCGGTGGCTACACCTTC
CASSFADRLGGYTF
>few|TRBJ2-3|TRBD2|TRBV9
TGTGCCAGCAGCGGGGGACTAGCGGGAGGAGAGCAGTATTTT
CASSGGLAGGEQYF
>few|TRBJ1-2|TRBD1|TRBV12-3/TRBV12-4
TGTGCCAGCAGTCCTCCCGGACAGGGGGCTGAGGGCTACACCTTC
CASSPPGQGAEGYTF
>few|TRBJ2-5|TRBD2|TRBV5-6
TGTGCCAGCAGCTTGTCTCTAGCGGGAGTAGAGACCCAGTACTTC
CASSLSLAGVETQYF
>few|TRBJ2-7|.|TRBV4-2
TGTGCCAGCAGCCAACCCAGGACAGCCTACGAGCAGTACTTC
CASSQPRTAYEQYF
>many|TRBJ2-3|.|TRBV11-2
TGTGCCAGCAGCCCTTATGGCACAGATACGCAGTATTTT
CASSPYGTDTQYF
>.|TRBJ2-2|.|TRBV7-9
TGTGCCAGCAGCTTGGAAGGGGCGGGTAGCGGTTTCACCGGGGAGCTGTTTTTT
CASSLEGAGSGFTGELFF
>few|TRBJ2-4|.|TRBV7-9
TGTGCCAGCAGCTCGACCTTTGTAACCAAAAACATTCAGTACTTC
CASSSTFVTKNIQYF
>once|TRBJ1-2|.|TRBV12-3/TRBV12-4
TGTGCCAGCAGTCCCCATACGACAGTTAAAAATGGCTACACCTTC
CASSPHTTVKNGYTF
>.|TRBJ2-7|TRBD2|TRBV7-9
TGTGCCAGCAGCTTGATACTAGCGGGAGTAGGCGAGCAGTACTTC
CASSLILAGVGEQYF
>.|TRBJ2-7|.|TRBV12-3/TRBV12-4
TGTGCCAGCAGTTTAGGGGAAATCTCCTACGAGCAGTACTTC
CASSLGEISYEQYF
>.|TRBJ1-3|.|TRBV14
TGTGCCAGCAGCCCTCTGGGGGGGCAGTTCGAGTCTGGAAACACCATATATTTT
CASSPLGGQFESGNTIYF
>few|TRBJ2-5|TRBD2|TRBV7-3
TGTGCCAGCAGCTTCTCTAGCGGGAGTACCGAGACCCAGTACTTC
CASSFSSGSTETQYF
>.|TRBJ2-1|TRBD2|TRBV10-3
TGTGCCATCAGTGAGTCTGCTAGCGGGGGGGACTCCTCTGGGGAGCAGTTCTTC
CAISESASGGDSSGEQFF
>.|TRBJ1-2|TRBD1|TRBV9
TGTGCCAGCAGCGTAGTCGGAGGGGGACAGGGCTATGGCTACACCTTC
CASSVVGGGQGYGYTF
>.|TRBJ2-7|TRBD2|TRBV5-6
TGTGCCAGCAGCTTCAGGACTAGCGGGAGACAGAACGAGCAGTACTTC
CASSFRTSGRQNEQYF
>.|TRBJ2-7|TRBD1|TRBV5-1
TGCGCCAGCAGCTCGACAGGGAACTTCTACGAGCAGTACTTC
CASSSTGNFYEQYF
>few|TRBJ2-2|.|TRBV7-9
TGTGCCAGCAGCTTAGGGGCGGCCGACGTCGGGGAGCTGTTTTTT
CASSLGAADVGELFF